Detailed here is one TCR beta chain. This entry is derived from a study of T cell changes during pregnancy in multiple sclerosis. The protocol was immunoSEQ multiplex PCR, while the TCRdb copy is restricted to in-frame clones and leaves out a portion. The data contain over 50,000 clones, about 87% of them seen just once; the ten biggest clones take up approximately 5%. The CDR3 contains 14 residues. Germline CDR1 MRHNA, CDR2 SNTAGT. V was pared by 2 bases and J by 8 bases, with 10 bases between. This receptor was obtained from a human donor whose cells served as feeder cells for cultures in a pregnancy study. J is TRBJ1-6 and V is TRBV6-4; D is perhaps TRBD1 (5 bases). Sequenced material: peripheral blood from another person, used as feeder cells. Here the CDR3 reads CASSDPGRDSPLHF. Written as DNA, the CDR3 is TGTGCCAGCAGTGACCCAGGGCGGGATTCACCCCTCCACTTT.